This T cell receptor beta chain was recorded in a study of CD8+CD57+ T cells in acquired aplastic anemia. The study's findings and limits: A set of approximately 29 CD8+ CDR3 sequences was shared between patients and controls, and these sequences appeared highly expressed in patients.

This clonotype was recorded only once. Its antigen is still unknown. The CDR3 runs 11 residues. Germline V lookup: CDR1 DFQATT, CDR2 SNEGSKA (reference sequence). Trimming left V 3 bases short and J 5 bases short, with 8 bases between. The template for TCR beta VDJ and CDR3 sequence profiling was genomic DNA. In TCRdb, the reads were re-called with MiXCR into one record per CDR3 protein. The repertoire includes about 150,000 distinct CDR3 sequences, approximately 52% of them detected once, and 12% sits in the top ten. The sequenced patients had an expansion of CD8+CD57+ cells seen by flow cytometry. Patients, without exception, had severe acquired aplastic anemia.

Sequencing was performed on sorted CD4+, CD8+, or CD8+CD57+ T cells (not recorded which) from PBMCs. This clonotype originated in a human donor with aplastic anemia. The chain carries TRBV20-1 and TRBJ2-7; D gene ambiguous. CDR3 residues: CSASDNDEQYF. The CDR3 DNA is TGCAGTGCTAGCGACAACGACGAGCAGTACTTC.